The entry that follows covers one T cell receptor (beta chain) sequence. This clonotype was picked up many times. The antigen this receptor binds is unknown. Base qualities are missing; no much larger clone stands one base away. The sample was run on an Illumina HiSeq 1500. TCRdb reran the public reads through fastp at Q25 and MiXCR, keeping productive beta chains. Rows with a matching CDR3 protein are joined into one entry that keeps the most common DNA and genes. Here the sample has 300,000 to 450,000 distinct CDR3 sequences; roughly 18% occur a single time. The ten largest make up 8.7% of the sample. This entry belongs to a study of T cell repertoires in cytomegalovirus infection (dated by TCRdb to about 2019). Broadly, across the study: Because public TCR beta signatures pointed to carriage of CMV infection together with the matching HLA type, the HLA type of each donor mattered for the analysis. Broad study findings and their caveats: In the ex vivo response, HLA-C-restricted CMV-specific TCR beta clonotypes were dominant, and in two of eight donors the single most frequent clonotype came from this HLA-C-restricted group. Carriers of CMV infection plus the relevant HLA type were discriminated by the cumulative frequency of public TCR beta family members in the study cohort and in an independent roughly 400-donor cohort.

The CDR3 starts with the cysteine, ends with the phenylalanine, and has 15 residues. Only the CDR3 DNA stays, 45 bases, in frame from base 1. Trimming takes 1 base off V and 7 bases off J; junction bases not matched to a gene: 8. CDR1 MGHRA and CDR2 YSYEKL were looked up in the germline V gene. Specimen: PBMCs. Recombination linked TRBV4-1 to TRBJ1-2, and 8 bases in between align with TRBD1. The origin of this receptor is a human donor in good health (CMV status not recorded). Some clones in this sample may be carry-over from other donors' samples. The CDR3 region: CASSQGDRTAFGYTF. The DNA sequence is TGCGCCAGCAGCCAAGGGGACAGGACGGCTTTTGGCTACACCTTC.